The sequence of this T cell receptor (beta chain) was determined in a study of T-cell reconstitution after alpha-beta-depleted transplantation in children. Unique molecular identifiers were incorporated when the TCRbeta library was constructed. TCRdb passed the PCR reads through MiXCR, listing each CDR3 protein once. The data show around 380,000 distinct CDR3 sequences, about a tenth seen once. This clonotype showed up many times. This CDR3 region has 14 residues. The germline V gene has CDR1 DFQATT and CDR2 SNEGSKA (reference sequence). Losses at the gene ends were 1 base for V and 5 bases for J; bases not matched to a gene: 4.

This rearrangement joins TRBV20-1 to TRBJ2-5; 10 bases fit TRBD1. The input for sequencing was PBMCs from the stem cell graft donor, taken from the stem cell graft. The origin of this receptor is a human donor who donated a stem cell graft to a child with acute myeloid leukemia. The CDR3, as DNA: TGCAGTGCTAGAGTGGGGACAGGGGCTGAGACCCAGTACTTC. Encoded protein: CSARVGTGAETQYF.